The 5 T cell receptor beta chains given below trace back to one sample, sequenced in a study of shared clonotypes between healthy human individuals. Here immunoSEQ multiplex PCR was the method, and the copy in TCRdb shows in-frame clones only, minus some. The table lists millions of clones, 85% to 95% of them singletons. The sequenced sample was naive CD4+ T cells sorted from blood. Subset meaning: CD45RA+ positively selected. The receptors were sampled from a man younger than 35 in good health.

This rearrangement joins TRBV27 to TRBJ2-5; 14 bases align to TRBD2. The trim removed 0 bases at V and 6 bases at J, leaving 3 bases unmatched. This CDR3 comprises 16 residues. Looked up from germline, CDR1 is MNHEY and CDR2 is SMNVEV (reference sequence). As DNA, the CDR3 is TGTGCCAGCAGTTTATCGACTAGCGGGGGGGGGAAGACCCAGTACTTC. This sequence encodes CASSLSTSGGGKTQYF.

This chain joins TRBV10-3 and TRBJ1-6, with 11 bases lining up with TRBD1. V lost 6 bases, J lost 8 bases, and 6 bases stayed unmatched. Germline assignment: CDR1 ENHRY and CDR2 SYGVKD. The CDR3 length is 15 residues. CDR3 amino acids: CAISQGQGAYSPLHF. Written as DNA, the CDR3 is TGTGCCATCAGCCAAGGACAGGGGGCGTATTCACCCCTCCACTTT.

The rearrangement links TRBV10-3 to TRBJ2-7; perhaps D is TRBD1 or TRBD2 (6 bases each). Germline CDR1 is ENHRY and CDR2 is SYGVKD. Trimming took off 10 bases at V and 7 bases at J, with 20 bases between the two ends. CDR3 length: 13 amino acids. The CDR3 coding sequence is TGTGCCACCGCCGGGAAGGGGGGCGTGGAGCAGTACTTC. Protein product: CATAGKGGVEQYF.

This CDR3 is CASSQLIGSSYNEQFF. The DNA for the CDR3 is TGCGCCAGCAGCCAATTGATCGGGAGCTCCTACAATGAGCAGTTCTTC. The gene calls are TRBV4-1 and TRBJ2-1, with D possibly being TRBD2 (6 bases). V lost 2 bases, J lost 0 bases, and 11 bases lay in between. The CDR3 totals 16 residues. Germline V gene data show CDR1 as MGHRA and CDR2 as YSYEKL.

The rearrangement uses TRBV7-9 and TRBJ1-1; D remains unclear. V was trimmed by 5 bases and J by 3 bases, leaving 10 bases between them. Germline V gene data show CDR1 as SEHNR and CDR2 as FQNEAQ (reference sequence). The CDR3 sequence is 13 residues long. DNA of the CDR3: TGTGCCAGCAGCGGGCAGGTTGACACTGAAGCTTTCTTT. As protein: CASSGQVDTEAFF. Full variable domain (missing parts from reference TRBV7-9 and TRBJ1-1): DTGVSQNPRHKITKRGQNVTFRCDPISEHNRLYWYRQTLGQGPEFLTYFQNEAQLEKSRLLSDRFSAERPKGSFSTLEIQRTEQGDSAMYLCASSGQVDTEAFFGQGTRLTVV.